The source of this T cell receptor (beta chain) is a study of CD8 T cells in Susac syndrome. The T cells that were sequenced for TCR beta were CD8+ and CD4+ cells from blood. TEMRA cells underwent FACS enrichment and CD8+ and CD4+ T cells underwent negative isolation. This clonotype was seen a single time. Germline values: CDR1 MNHEY, CDR2 SMNVEV (reference sequence). V lost 5 bases and J 0 bases, leaving 7 bases between the germline ends. The CDR3 has 13 amino acids. With random hexamers, reverse transcription was performed on roughly 0.5 to 1 ug of RNA. The immunoSEQ assay covered 54 Vbeta and 13 Jbeta segments for CDR3. TCRdb used MiXCR to reprocess the immunoSEQ multiplex PCR reads, holding one entry per CDR3 protein. Here the sample spans some 130,000 distinct CDR3 sequences, 90% to 95% being singletons.

The chain has TRBV27 and TRBJ2-5; D is uncertain. Sequenced sample: CD4+ T cells from PBMCs. This TCR derives from a human donor in good health. CDR3 region: CASSRKDQETQYF. CDR3 DNA sequence: TGTGCCAGCAGTCGGAAGGACCAAGAGACCCAGTACTTC.